This T cell receptor beta chain is drawn from a study of OX40 agonist ivuxolimab in advanced cancers. As for the study in general: Mean age roughly 65 years, range 23 to 79; around 80% male. It was permissible to have had prior anti-PD-1, anti-PD-L1 or anti-CTLA-4 therapy, and approximately 40% had some. General observations from the study: At 0.1 to 3.0 mg/kg and by week 6, clonal expansion occurred in CD4+ and CD8+ blood T cells. Expanded peripheral T cell antigen specificity was not determined.

Turning to this clone: What it recognizes is unknown.

The data were produced by immunoSEQ multiplex PCR, yet TCRdb's version contains in-frame clones alone and is incomplete. The sample gives fewer than 100,000 clones, about 80% of which show up once; more than 1.1% is in the top ten. The CDR3 is made up of 17 amino acids. Between the trimmed V and J ends, which lost 7 bases and 2 bases, there was a span of 20 bases. Germline V gene sequence: CDR1 MDHEN, CDR2 SYDVKM. The TCR sequence derives from an adult with an advanced solid tumor such as melanoma, head and neck, liver or kidney cancer. This material consisted of CD4+ or CD8+ T cells sorted from blood, taken in a trial of the OX40 agonist ivuxolimab. The J gene is TRBJ2-2, the V gene TRBV28; maybe TRBD2 (5 bases). This CDR3 reads CASNLLWSGLNTGELFF. The CDR3 nucleotides are TGTGCCAGCAACCTTCTTTGGAGCGGCTTAAACACCGGGGAGCTGTTTTTT.